Sequencing of this T cell receptor (beta chain) was carried out in a study of post-analysis software for immune sequencing data. Unique molecular identifiers featured in each of the TCR beta cDNA libraries. TCRdb reprocessed the PCR reads with MiXCR, giving one entry per CDR3 protein. Of approximately 630,000 distinct CDR3 sequences in the sample, over 45% are singletons; the top ten hold approximately 10%. The sample was blood. The sequence came from a girl aged 2 to 10 with multiple sclerosis.

The CDR3: CASSLGASGLNEQFF. Here the CDR3 DNA reads TGTGCCAGCAGCTTGGGGGCCTCGGGTCTCAATGAGCAGTTCTTC. J is TRBJ2-1 and V is TRBV5-5; D call uncertain. The germline CDR1 and CDR2 sequences are SGHKS and YYEKEE (reference sequence). Trimming pared 0 bases from V and 6 bases from J, leaving 13 bases between. The CDR3 spans 15 residues. The whole variable domain, filled in from reference TRBV5-5 and TRBJ2-1, reads DAGVTQSPTHLIKTRGQQVTLRCSPISGHKSVSWYQQVLGQGPQFIFQYYEKEERGRGNFPDRFSARQFPNYSSELNVNALLLGDSALYLCASSLGASGLNEQFFGPGTRLTVL.